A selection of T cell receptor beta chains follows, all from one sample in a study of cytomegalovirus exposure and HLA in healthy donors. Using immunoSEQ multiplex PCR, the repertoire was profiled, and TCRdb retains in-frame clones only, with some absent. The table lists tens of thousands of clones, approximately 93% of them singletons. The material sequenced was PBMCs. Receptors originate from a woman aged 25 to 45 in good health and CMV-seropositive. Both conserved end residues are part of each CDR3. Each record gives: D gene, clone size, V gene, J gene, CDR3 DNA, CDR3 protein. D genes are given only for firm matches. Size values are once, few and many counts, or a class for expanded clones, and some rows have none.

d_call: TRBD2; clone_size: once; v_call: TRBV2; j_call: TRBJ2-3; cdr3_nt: TGTGCCAGCAGTCCCCTAGCGGGAGGGGGCGATACGCAGTATTTT; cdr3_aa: CASSPLAGGGDTQYF
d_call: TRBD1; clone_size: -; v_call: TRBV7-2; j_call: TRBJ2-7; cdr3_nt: TGTGCCAGCAGCTCCCCTCCGGGACAGGGCGCCTACGAGCAGTACTTC; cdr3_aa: CASSSPPGQGAYEQYF
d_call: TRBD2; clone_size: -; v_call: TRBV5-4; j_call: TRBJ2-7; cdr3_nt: TGTGCCAGCAGCTCTAGCGGGCGGGGGTACTCGCAGCAGTACTTC; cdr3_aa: CASSSSGRGYSQQYF
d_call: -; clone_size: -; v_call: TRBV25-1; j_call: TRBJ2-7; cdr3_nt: TGTGCCAGCAGTGAAGGTGTCGAGGACAACTCCTACGAGCAGTACTTC; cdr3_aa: CASSEGVEDNSYEQYF
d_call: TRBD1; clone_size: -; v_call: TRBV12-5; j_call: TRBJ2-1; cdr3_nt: TGTGCTAGTGGTTTTGGAAGGGGGCTTGATGAGCAGTTCTTC; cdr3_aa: CASGFGRGLDEQFF
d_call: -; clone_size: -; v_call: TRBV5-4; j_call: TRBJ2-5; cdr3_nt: TGTGCCAGCAACGTCGGAGGTTTGGAGACCCAGTACTTC; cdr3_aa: CASNVGGLETQYF
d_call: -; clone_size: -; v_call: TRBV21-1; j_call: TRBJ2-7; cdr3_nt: TGTGCCAGCAGCGTCCCGGGACTAGCGGTCCAGGAGTACGAGCAGTACTTC; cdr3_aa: CASSVPGLAVQEYEQYF
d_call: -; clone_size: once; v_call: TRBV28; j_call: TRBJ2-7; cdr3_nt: TGTGCCAGCAGTTCGTACTTCGCCCGGGCCCCGGTGGGAGCCAACCCCTACGAGCAGTACTTC; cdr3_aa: CASSSYFARAPVGANPYEQYF
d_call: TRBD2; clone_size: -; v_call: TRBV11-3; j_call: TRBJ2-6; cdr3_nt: TGTGCCAGCAGTTCGGGGACTAGCGGTAACTCTGGGGCCAACGTCCTGACTTTC; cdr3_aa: CASSSGTSGNSGANVLTF
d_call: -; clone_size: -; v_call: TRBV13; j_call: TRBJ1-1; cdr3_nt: TGTGCCAGCAGCTTAAGGCCAGAGGGAGGGCGTGAAGCTTTCTTT; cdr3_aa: CASSLRPEGGREAFF
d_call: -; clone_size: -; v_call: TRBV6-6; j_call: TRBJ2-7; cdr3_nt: TGTGCCAGCAGTTACTACCCACGGGACACCTACGAGCAGTACTTC; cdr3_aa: CASSYYPRDTYEQYF
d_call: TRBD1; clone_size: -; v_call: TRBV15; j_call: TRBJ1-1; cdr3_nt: TGTGCCACCAGCGGGGGACAGGGGGTAAAAACTGAAGCTTTCTTT; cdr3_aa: CATSGGQGVKTEAFF
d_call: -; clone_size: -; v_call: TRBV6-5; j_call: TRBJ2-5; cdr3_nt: TGTGCCAGCAGTTACAATAGCGCCGGGAGTCTGACCCAGTACTTC; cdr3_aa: CASSYNSAGSLTQYF
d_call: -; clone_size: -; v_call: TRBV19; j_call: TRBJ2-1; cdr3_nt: TGTGCCAGTAGTCTGCCCGTGGGGGGGGCGCAATACAATGAGCAGTTCTTC; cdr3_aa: CASSLPVGGAQYNEQFF
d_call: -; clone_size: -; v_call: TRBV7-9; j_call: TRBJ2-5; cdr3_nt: TGTGCCAGCAGCTTCCAGGGGCTTCTTGAGACCCAGTACTTC; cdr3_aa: CASSFQGLLETQYF
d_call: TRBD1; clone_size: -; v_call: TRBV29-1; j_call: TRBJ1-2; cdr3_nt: TGCAGCGTTGTGGAAGAGGGACAGGGGGCTCATGGCTACACCTTC; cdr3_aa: CSVVEEGQGAHGYTF
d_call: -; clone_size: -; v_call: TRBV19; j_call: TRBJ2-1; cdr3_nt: TGTGCCAGTAGCACAACGGGGAGTTCCTACAATGAGCAGTTCTTC; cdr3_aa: CASSTTGSSYNEQFF
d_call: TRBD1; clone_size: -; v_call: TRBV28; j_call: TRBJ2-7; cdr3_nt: TGTGCCAGCAGTTCCCAGGGACAGCTTTACGAGCAGTACTTC; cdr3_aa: CASSSQGQLYEQYF
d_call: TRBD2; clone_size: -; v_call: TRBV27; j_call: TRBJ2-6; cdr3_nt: TGTGCCAGCAGACTAGCGGGATCCTCTGGGGCCAACGTCCTGACTTTC; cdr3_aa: CASRLAGSSGANVLTF
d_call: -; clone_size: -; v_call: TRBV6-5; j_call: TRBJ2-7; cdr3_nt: TGTGCCAGCAGTTACTCGAGTGCTCACGAGCAGTACTTC; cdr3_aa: CASSYSSAHEQYF
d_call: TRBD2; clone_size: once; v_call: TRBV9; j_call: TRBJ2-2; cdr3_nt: TGTGCCAGCAGCCCGCGGGAGGCCAACACCGGGGAGCTGTTTTTT; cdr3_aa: CASSPREANTGELFF
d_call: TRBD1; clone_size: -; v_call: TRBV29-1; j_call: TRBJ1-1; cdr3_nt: TGCAGCGTAAGACAGGGGGAAAACACTGAAGCTTTCTTT; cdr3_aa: CSVRQGENTEAFF
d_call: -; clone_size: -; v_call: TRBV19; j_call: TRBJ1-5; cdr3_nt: TGTGCCAGTAGTTGGAGACGGGTCACCAATCAGCCCCAGCATTTT; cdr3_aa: CASSWRRVTNQPQHF
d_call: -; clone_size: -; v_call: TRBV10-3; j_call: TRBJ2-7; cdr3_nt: TGTGCCATCAGTAGACAGTGGGGTAGGAACGAGCAGTACTTC; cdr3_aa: CAISRQWGRNEQYF
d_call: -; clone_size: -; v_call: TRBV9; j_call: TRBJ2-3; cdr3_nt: TGTGCCAGCAGCGTAGGAAGCGGTAGCACAGATACGCAGTATTTT; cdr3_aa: CASSVGSGSTDTQYF
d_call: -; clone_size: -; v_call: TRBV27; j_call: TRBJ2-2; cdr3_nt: TGTGCCAGCCGAGCCATGGCGAACACCGGGGAGCTGTTTTTT; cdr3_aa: CASRAMANTGELFF
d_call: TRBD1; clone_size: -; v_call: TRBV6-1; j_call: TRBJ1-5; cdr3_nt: TGTGCCAGCCTGGGACAGGTACCCAATCAGCCCCAGCATTTT; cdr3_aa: CASLGQVPNQPQHF
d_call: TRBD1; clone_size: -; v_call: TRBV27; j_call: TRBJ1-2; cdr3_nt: TGTGCCAGCAGTCCCCAAGGCCGAAGGGACAGCCACAACTATGGCTACACCTTC; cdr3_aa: CASSPQGRRDSHNYGYTF
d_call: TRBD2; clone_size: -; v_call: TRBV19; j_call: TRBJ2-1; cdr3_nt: TGTGCCAGTAGTATAGATCGGCTAGCGGGTTACAATGAGCAGTTCTTC; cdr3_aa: CASSIDRLAGYNEQFF
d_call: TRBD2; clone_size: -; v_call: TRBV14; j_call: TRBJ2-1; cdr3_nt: TGTGCCAGCAGCCACGGGACTAGAAGCCTGCATGAGCAGTTCTTC; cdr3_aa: CASSHGTRSLHEQFF
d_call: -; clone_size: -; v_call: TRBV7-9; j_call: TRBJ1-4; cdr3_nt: TGTGCCAGCAGCGTACACGGAGAGAATGAAAAACTGTTTTTT; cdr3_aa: CASSVHGENEKLFF
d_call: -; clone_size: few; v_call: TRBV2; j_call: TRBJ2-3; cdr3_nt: TGTGCCAGCAACGACGGGGGAGGAGATACGCAGTATTTT; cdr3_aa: CASNDGGGDTQYF
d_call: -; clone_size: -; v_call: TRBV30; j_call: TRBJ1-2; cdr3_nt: TGTGCCTGGAGACTCTACGAGCGCATAGGGAGCTATGGCTACACCTTC; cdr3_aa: CAWRLYERIGSYGYTF
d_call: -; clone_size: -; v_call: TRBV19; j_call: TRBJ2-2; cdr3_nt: TGTGCCAGTAGTAAGCGGACAGTATCTACCGGGGAGCTGTTTTTT; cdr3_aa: CASSKRTVSTGELFF
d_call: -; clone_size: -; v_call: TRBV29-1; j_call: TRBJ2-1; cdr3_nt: TGCAGCGTTACAACAGGGACCGATGAGCAGTTCTTC; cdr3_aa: CSVTTGTDEQFF
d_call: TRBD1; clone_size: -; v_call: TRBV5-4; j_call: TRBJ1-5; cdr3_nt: TGTGCCAGCAGTTCCGGGACAGGGCTTCAGCCCCAGCATTTT; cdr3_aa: CASSSGTGLQPQHF
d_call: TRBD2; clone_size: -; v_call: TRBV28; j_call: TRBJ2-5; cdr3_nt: TGTGCCAGCAGTAGTGGACTAGCGGGCACCCAAGAGACCCAGTACTTC; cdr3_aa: CASSSGLAGTQETQYF
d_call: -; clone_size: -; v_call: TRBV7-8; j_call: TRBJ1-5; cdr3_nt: TGTGCCAGCAGCTTAGGGTCTAATAGCAATCAGCCCCAGCATTTT; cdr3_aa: CASSLGSNSNQPQHF